This T cell receptor beta chain was captured by sequencing in a study of immune heterogeneity within non-small cell lung tumors. Findings of the study overall: Identical dominant CDR3 beta clonotypes showed recurrence across tumor sites within a patient, and site-unique high-frequency clones were also present.

This clonotype was seen a handful of times. The antigen is undetermined. Bulk tumor gDNA, 600 ng per sample, served as the TCR template. Biopsies that were spaced far apart were taken, several per primary tumor, during surgery. Each patient presented with untreated, newly diagnosed non-small cell lung cancer and received curative surgery. Donors were newly diagnosed non-small cell lung cancer patients having surgery with curative intent. Multiplex PCR amplified the TCR beta CDR3 region. Its first round ran for about 10 cycles with 32 V and 13 J primers. TCRdb re-derived calls from the multiplex PCR reads in MiXCR, one entry per CDR3 protein. The sample shows tens of thousands of distinct CDR3 sequences, 25% to 30% of them seen only once. This clonotype was obtained from a man aged 40-49 years with non-small cell lung cancer. Sequenced sample: lung tumor tissue.

The CDR3 nucleotides are TGTGCCAGCAGCCCGGTCGCGATGAACACTGAAGCTTTCTTT. Translation gives CASSPVAMNTEAFF. This chain joins TRBV7-6 and TRBJ1-1; D remains unclear. The length of the CDR3 is 14 residues. V lost 5 bases, J lost 0 bases, and 10 bases lay in between. Per germline, CDR1 SGHVS and CDR2 FNYEAQ.